This T cell receptor (beta chain) stems from a study of blood T cell repertoires in COVID-19. The germline V gene has CDR1 SGDLS and CDR2 YYNGEE. Trimming removed 4 bases at V and 6 bases at J, with 17 bases between. CDR3 size: 15 residues. TCRdb's table, derived via immunoSEQ multiplex PCR, lists solely in-frame clones and lacks some. The sample has about 260,000 clones, around 86% seen once. The sequenced material came from peripheral blood. The TCR sequence derives from a woman aged 40 to 49 who had recovered from COVID-19. The gene calls are TRBV9 and TRBJ1-5, with D perhaps TRBD1 (6 bases). The CDR3 DNA sequence: TGTGCCAGCAGCCGAGGGGGACAATCGGGTCAGCCCCAGCATTTT. It translates to CASSRGGQSGQPQHF.